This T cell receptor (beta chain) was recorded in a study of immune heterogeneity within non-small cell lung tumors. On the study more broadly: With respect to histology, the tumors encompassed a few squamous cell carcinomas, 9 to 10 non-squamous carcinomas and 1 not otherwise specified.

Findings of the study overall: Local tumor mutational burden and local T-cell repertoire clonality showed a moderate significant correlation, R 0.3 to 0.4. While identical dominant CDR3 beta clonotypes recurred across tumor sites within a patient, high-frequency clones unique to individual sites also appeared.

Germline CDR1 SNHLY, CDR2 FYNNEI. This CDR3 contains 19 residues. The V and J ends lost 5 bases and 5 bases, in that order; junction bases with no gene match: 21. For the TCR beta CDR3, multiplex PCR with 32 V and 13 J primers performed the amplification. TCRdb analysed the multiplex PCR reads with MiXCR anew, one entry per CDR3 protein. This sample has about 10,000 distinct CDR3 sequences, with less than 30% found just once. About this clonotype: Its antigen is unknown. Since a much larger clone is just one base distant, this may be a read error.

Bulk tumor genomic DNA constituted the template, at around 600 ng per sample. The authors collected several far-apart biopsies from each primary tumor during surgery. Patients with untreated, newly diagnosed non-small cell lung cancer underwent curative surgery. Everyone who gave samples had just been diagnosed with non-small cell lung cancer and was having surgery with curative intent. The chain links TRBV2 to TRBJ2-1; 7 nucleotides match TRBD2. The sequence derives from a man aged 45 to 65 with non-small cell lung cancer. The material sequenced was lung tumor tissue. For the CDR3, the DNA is TGTGCCAGCAGTCTAGTGGGAGGGTCCGGCGGGAGAGGGGACAATGAGCAGTTCTTC. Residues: CASSLVGGSGGRGDNEQFF.